A selection of T cell receptor beta chains follows, all from one sample in a study of human T cells and chemical hapten exposure. Each CDR3 protein is one row after TCRdb ran MiXCR on the RACE reads. The sample lists 370,000 or so distinct CDR3 sequences, about 4.8% seen once, with 2% to 2.5% in the top ten. The sequenced sample was whole blood, obtained in connection with sensitization to the hapten diphenylcyclopropenone (DPC). Every receptor here comes from a woman between 50 and 59 years old with alopecia areata. Some clones in this sample may be carry-over from other donors' samples. Each CDR3 is given with its conserved first and last residue. A D gene is named only where the DNA matches it firmly. Only part of the rows carry a size: once, few, many, or a class if the clone is expanded.

TRBJ2-1 | TRBV7-3 | TRBD2 | 15 | many | CASSPTGGRNNEQFF | TGTGCCAGCAGCCCGACGGGGGGGCGTAACAATGAGCAGTTCTTC
TRBJ2-1 | TRBV4-1 | TRBD2 | 15 | few | CASSSGTTSEIVQFF | TGCGCCAGCAGCTCAGGGACTACCTCCGAGATCGTGCAGTTCTTC
TRBJ2-7 | TRBV12-3/TRBV12-4 | TRBD1 | 14 | many | CASMGTGSTYEQYF | TGTGCCAGCATGGGGACAGGGAGTACCTACGAGCAGTACTTC
TRBJ2-7 | TRBV9 | NA | 13 | many | CASSPWGNYEQYF | TGTGCCAGCAGCCCATGGGGGAACTACGAGCAGTACTTC
TRBJ2-7 | TRBV9 | NA | 15 | many | CASSVSTGISYEQYF | TGTGCCAGCAGCGTTTCAACCGGGATCAGCTACGAGCAGTACTTC
TRBJ2-5 | TRBV29-1 | NA | 14 | many | CSVERAGGTETQYF | TGCAGCGTTGAAAGGGCCGGCGGCACGGAGACCCAGTACTTC
TRBJ2-7 | TRBV7-8 | NA | 14 | many | CASSLAGTTYEQYF | TGTGCCAGCAGCTTAGCGGGGACCACCTACGAGCAGTACTTC
TRBJ1-4 | TRBV7-2 | TRBD1 | 15 | NA | CASSSGTGRGEKLFF | TGTGCCAGCAGCTCAGGGACAGGTCGGGGAGAAAAACTGTTTTTT
TRBJ1-1 | TRBV2 | NA | 11 | NA | CASGQFSEALF | TGTGCCAGCGGCCAGTTCTCTGAAGCTCTCTTT
TRBJ2-1 | TRBV9 | NA | 13 | many | CASSVDPLNEQFF | TGTGCCAGCAGCGTAGATCCATTGAATGAGCAGTTCTTC
TRBJ1-1 | TRBV4-1 | NA | 18 | few | CASSQVIGGGDPNTEAFF | TGCGCCAGCAGCCAAGTAATTGGGGGGGGAGATCCTAACACTGAAGCTTTCTTT
TRBJ2-7 | TRBV28 | NA | 12 | many | CASRDTTYEQYF | TGTGCCAGCAGAGACACAACCTACGAGCAGTACTTC
TRBJ2-1 | TRBV29-1 | NA | 12 | many | CSVEGVLDEQFF | TGCAGCGTTGAAGGGGTATTGGATGAGCAGTTCTTC
TRBJ2-3 | TRBV4-2 | TRBD2 | 17 | many | CASSQDTSGGSTDTQYF | TGTGCCAGCAGCCAGGATACTAGCGGGGGGAGCACAGATACGCAGTATTTT
TRBJ1-1 | TRBV18 | NA | 14 | NA | CASSPPNRATEAFF | TGTGCCAGCTCACCACCGAACAGGGCGACTGAAGCTTTCTTT
TRBJ1-2 | TRBV12-3/TRBV12-4 | NA | 15 | few | CASSSDTAAVYGYTF | TGTGCCAGCAGTTCCGACACAGCGGCGGTCTATGGCTACACCTTC
TRBJ2-1 | TRBV5-1 | NA | 13 | many | CASSFISSDEQFF | TGCGCCAGCAGCTTCATCTCGTCGGATGAGCAGTTCTTC
TRBJ2-7 | TRBV20-1 | NA | 13 | many | CSARENRLYEQYF | TGCAGTGCTAGAGAGAACCGCCTCTACGAGCAGTACTTC
TRBJ2-4 | TRBV6-1 | NA | 17 | few | CASSESGSLLAKNIQYF | TGTGCCAGCAGTGAATCGGGGAGTCTTTTAGCCAAAAACATTCAGTACTTC
TRBJ2-1 | TRBV24-1 | NA | 15 | NA | CATSDFSGGMNEQFF | TGTGCCACCAGTGATTTTAGCGGAGGGATGAATGAGCAGTTCTTC
TRBJ2-7 | TRBV25-1 | NA | 15 | NA | CASSELGNPSYEQYF | TGTGCCAGCAGTGAATTAGGCAACCCCTCCTACGAGCAGTACTTC
TRBJ2-3 | TRBV2 | TRBD2 | 16 | many | CASSENRAGGQDTQYF | TGTGCCAGCAGTGAAAACCGGGCGGGGGGGCAAGATACGCAGTATTTT
TRBJ1-4 | TRBV7-2 | NA | 14 | many | CASSLGGAREKLFF | TGTGCCAGCAGCTTAGGAGGGGCTCGAGAAAAACTGTTTTTT
TRBJ2-3 | TRBV5-6 | NA | 14 | NA | CASSLGQALGTQYF | TGTGCCAGCAGCTTGGGGCAGGCTTTGGGGACGCAGTATTTT
TRBJ1-5 | TRBV6-5 | NA | 15 | many | CASSPDGISNQPQHF | TGTGCCAGCAGCCCTGACGGTATTAGCAATCAGCCCCAGCATTTT
TRBJ2-3 | TRBV9 | TRBD2 | 17 | NA | CASSVADRGGLADTQYF | TGTGCCAGCAGCGTAGCTGACCGGGGGGGTCTGGCAGATACGCAGTATTTT
TRBJ1-5 | TRBV27 | NA | 17 | many | CASSPHPYRSGSQPQHF | TGTGCCAGCAGTCCCCACCCCTACAGGTCGGGATCTCAGCCCCAGCATTTT
TRBJ2-5 | TRBV29-1 | TRBD2 | 14 | few | CSATYTGGQETQYF | TGCAGCGCTACATATACGGGGGGGCAAGAGACCCAGTACTTC
TRBJ2-7 | TRBV20-1 | TRBD2 | 15 | NA | CSASPMVAGAYEQYF | TGCAGTGCTAGCCCAATGGTAGCGGGGGCCTACGAGCAGTACTTC
TRBJ1-6 | TRBV9 | TRBD1 | 15 | NA | CASSVGGTGNSPLHF | TGTGCCAGCAGCGTAGGTGGGACAGGGAATTCACCCCTCCACTTT
TRBJ1-3 | TRBV7-9 | NA | 16 | NA | CASSSLTPDPGNTIYF | TGTGCCAGCAGCTCCCTTACACCGGACCCTGGAAACACCATATATTTT
TRBJ2-3 | TRBV14 | NA | 15 | many | CASSQYGSSLYTQYF | TGTGCCAGCAGCCAATACGGTTCATCCTTATATACGCAGTATTTT
TRBJ2-2 | TRBV9 | TRBD1 | 16 | few | CASSPQTGQSTGELFF | TGTGCCAGCAGCCCTCAGACAGGGCAGTCGACCGGGGAGCTGTTTTTT
TRBJ2-2 | TRBV2 | NA | 13 | few | CASSVMRPGELFF | TGTGCCAGCAGTGTGATGAGGCCCGGGGAGCTGTTTTTT
TRBJ1-5 | TRBV5-1 | NA | 15 | NA | CASSLERGLNQPQHF | TGCGCCAGCAGCTTGGAACGGGGACTCAATCAGCCCCAGCATTTT
TRBJ1-2 | TRBV7-2 | TRBD1 | 15 | many | CASSFPGQGADGYTF | TGTGCCAGCAGCTTCCCGGGACAGGGGGCGGATGGCTACACCTTC
TRBJ1-5 | TRBV12-5 | NA | 17 | many | CASGLVLGREGNQPQHF | TGTGCTAGTGGTTTGGTACTGGGCAGGGAAGGGAATCAGCCCCAGCATTTT
TRBJ2-2 | TRBV28 | NA | 13 | NA | CASSYPHTGELFF | TGTGCCAGCAGTTATCCACACACAGGGGAGCTGTTTTTT
TRBJ2-7 | TRBV12-5 | TRBD1 | 17 | few | CASGLPPGQTSSYEQYF | TGTGCTAGTGGTTTGCCCCCGGGACAGACGAGCTCCTACGAGCAGTACTTC
TRBJ1-1 | TRBV7-2 | TRBD1 | 13 | few | CASSIQGYTEAFF | TGTGCCAGCAGCATACAGGGGTACACTGAAGCTTTCTTT
TRBJ1-2 | TRBV20-1 | NA | 14 | NA | CSARGREVYDGYTF | TGCAGTGCTAGAGGGAGGGAGGTCTACGATGGCTACACCTTC
TRBJ2-7 | TRBV28 | NA | 11 | many | CATRQFYEQYF | TGTGCCACGAGACAGTTCTACGAGCAGTACTTC
TRBJ2-1 | TRBV27 | TRBD1 | 14 | few | CATSTGQGSNEQFF | TGTGCCACTTCAACAGGACAGGGGAGTAATGAGCAGTTCTTC
TRBJ1-1 | TRBV7-2 | TRBD1 | 14 | many | CASSLRQGRTEAFF | TGTGCCAGCAGCTTACGACAGGGAAGGACTGAAGCTTTCTTT
TRBJ2-5 | TRBV6-4 | NA | 13 | NA | CASSPNSTATQYF | TGTGCCAGCAGTCCCAATTCAACTGCGACCCAGTACTTC
TRBJ2-6 | TRBV7-2 | TRBD1 | 16 | many | CASSLGTGAGANVLTF | TGTGCCAGCAGCTTAGGGACAGGAGCTGGGGCCAACGTCCTGACTTTC
TRBJ1-5 | TRBV27 | NA | 17 | many | CASSPSWTRLSNQPQHF | TGTGCCAGCAGTCCGTCTTGGACACGCCTTAGCAATCAGCCCCAGCATTTT
TRBJ1-1 | TRBV7-2 | NA | 13 | many | CASSLAGISEAFF | TGTGCCAGCAGCTTAGCCGGTATTTCCGAAGCTTTCTTT
TRBJ1-4 | TRBV25-1 | TRBD1 | 15 | NA | CASSNRQGSNEKLFF | TGTGCCAGCAGTAACAGACAGGGGAGTAATGAAAAACTGTTTTTT
TRBJ2-3 | TRBV24-1 | NA | 14 | many | CATSEPGTTDTQYF | TGTGCCACCAGTGAGCCTGGTACCACAGATACGCAGTATTTT
TRBJ2-3 | TRBV6-2/TRBV6-3 | NA | 11 | many | CASSYANTQYF | TGTGCCAGCAGTTACGCGAATACGCAGTATTTT
TRBJ1-2 | TRBV6-6 | TRBD1 | 12 | many | CASSYGTDGYTF | TGTGCCAGCAGTTACGGGACAGATGGCTACACCTTC
TRBJ1-4 | TRBV6-5 | NA | 13 | NA | CASSYRPNEKLFF | TGTGCCAGCAGTTACCGGCCTAATGAAAAACTGTTTTTT
TRBJ2-3 | TRBV5-1 | TRBD2 | 18 | NA | CASSSAHLAGGPEDTQYF | TGCGCCAGCAGTTCAGCCCATCTAGCGGGAGGGCCGGAAGATACGCAGTATTTT
TRBJ2-3 | TRBV6-2/TRBV6-3 | TRBD2 | 15 | many | CASRPTSGSPDTQYF | TGTGCCAGCAGGCCGACTAGCGGGAGCCCAGATACGCAGTATTTT